The entry that follows covers one T cell receptor (beta chain) sequence. Its target is unknown. PCR employed 60 Vbeta and 13 Jbeta primers. TCRdb keeps only in-frame clones here, not all; method: immunoSEQ multiplex PCR. The table includes 140,000 or so clones, approximately 83% detected once. CDR3 size: 14 residues. Trimming took 4 bases from V and 4 from J; bases not matched to a gene: 1. The germline V gene encodes CDR1 MRHNA and CDR2 SNTAGT. This entry belongs to a study of cytomegalovirus exposure and HLA in healthy donors. Study-wide points: One variant, a missense change in DCLRE1C, was linked in a later analysis to TCR beta V- and J-gene trimming. CMV serostatus was the only immune exposure information that was available.

What was sequenced was PBMCs. The chain uses TRBV6-4 and TRBJ2-1; 10 bases are shared with TRBD1. This receptor was taken from a woman aged 40 to 49 in good health and CMV-seronegative. In nucleotides, the CDR3 is TGTGCCAGCAGTGCGGGACAGGGGTACAATGAGCAGTTCTTC. Its translation is CASSAGQGYNEQFF.